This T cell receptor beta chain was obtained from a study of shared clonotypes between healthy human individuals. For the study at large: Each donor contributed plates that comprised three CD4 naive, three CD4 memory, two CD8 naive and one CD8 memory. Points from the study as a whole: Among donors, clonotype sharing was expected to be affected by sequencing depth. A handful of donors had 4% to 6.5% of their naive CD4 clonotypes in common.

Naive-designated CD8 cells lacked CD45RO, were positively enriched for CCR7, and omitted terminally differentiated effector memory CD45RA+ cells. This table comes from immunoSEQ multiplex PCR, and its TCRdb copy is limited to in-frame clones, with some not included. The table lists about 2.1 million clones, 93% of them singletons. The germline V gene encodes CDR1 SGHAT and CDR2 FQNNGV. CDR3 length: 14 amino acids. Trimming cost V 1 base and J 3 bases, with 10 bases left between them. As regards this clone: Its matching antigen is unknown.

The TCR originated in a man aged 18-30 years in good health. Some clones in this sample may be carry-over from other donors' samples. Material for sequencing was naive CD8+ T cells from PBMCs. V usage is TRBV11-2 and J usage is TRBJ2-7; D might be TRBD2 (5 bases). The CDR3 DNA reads TGTGCCAGCAGCTTAGTTGAGGGAGTCTACGAGCAGTACTTC. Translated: CASSLVEGVYEQYF.